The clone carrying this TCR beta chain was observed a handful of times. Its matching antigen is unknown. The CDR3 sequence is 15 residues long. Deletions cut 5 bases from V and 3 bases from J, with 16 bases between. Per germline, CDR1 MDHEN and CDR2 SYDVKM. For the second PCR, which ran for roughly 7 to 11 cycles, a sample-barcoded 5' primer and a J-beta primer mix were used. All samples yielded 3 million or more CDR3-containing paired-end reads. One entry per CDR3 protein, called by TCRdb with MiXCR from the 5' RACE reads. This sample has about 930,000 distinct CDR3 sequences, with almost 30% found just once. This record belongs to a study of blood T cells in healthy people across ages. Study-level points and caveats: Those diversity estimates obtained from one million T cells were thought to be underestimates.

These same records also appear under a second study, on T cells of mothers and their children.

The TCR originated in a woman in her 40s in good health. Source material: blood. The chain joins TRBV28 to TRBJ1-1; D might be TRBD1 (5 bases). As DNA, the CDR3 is TGTGCCAGCAGTCCTCAGGGCACCTACGACACTGAAGCTTTCTTT. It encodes CASSPQGTYDTEAFF.